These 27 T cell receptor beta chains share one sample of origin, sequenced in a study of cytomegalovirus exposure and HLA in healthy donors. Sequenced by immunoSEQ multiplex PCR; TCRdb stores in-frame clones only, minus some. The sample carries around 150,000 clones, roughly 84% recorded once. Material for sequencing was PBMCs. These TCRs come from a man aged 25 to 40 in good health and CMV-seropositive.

Written as DNA, the CDR3 is TGTGCCAGCAGTTTGTTTACAGAAGCAGATACGCAGTATTTT. Protein: CASSLFTEADTQYF. The gene calls are TRBV27 and TRBJ2-3; D gene unclear. There are 14 residues in the CDR3. The V gene's germline CDR1 is MNHEY and CDR2 SMNVEV (reference sequence). With 3 bases removed from V and 4 bases from J, the gap between germline ends came to 11 bases.

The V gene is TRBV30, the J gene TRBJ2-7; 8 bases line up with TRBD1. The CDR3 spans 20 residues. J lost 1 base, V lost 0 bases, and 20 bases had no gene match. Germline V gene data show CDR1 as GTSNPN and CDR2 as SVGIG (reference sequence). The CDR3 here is CAWSVLSTYDPGQDSYEQYF. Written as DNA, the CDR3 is TGTGCCTGGAGTGTACTAAGTACCTACGATCCGGGACAGGATTCCTACGAGCAGTACTTC.

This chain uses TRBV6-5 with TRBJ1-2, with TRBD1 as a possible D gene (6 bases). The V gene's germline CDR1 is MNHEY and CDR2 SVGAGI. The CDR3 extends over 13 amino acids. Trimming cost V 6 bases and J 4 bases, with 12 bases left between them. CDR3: CASSRDKGYGYTF. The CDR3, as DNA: TGTGCCAGCAGCCGGGACAAGGGCTATGGCTACACCTTC.

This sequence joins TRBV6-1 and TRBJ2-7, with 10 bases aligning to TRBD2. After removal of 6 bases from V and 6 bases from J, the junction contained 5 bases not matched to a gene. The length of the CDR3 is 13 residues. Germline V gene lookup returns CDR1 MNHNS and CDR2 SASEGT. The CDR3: CASRVLAGAEQYF. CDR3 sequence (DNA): TGTGCCAGCAGGGTTCTAGCGGGAGCCGAGCAGTACTTC.

CDR3 loop: CASSFTGTPGNTIYF. In nucleotides, the CDR3 is TGTGCCAGCAGTTTCACAGGGACACCTGGAAACACCATATATTTT. V is TRBV27 and J is TRBJ1-3, with a tentative D call TRBD1 (6 bases). The CDR3 extends over 15 amino acids. The V gene's germline CDR1 is MNHEY and CDR2 SMNVEV (reference sequence). Trimming took off 3 bases at V and 2 bases at J, with 11 bases between the two ends.

The CDR3 loop reads CASSAGTGRRKNYGYTF. The CDR3 nucleotides are TGTGCCAGCAGTGCGGGGACAGGGAGAAGGAAGAACTATGGCTACACCTTC. J is TRBJ1-2 and V is TRBV2; TRBD1 matches 9 bases. The CDR3 extends over 17 amino acids. V lost 4 bases and J lost 2; bases outside the gene matches: 11. Germline V gene data show CDR1 as SNHLY and CDR2 as FYNNEI. Full variable domain (rest looked up from reference TRBV2 and TRBJ1-2): EPEVTQTPSHQVTQMGQEVILRCVPISNHLYFYWYRQILGQKVEFLVSFYNNEISEKSEIFDDQFSVERPDGSNFTLKIRSTKLEDSAMYFCASSAGTGRRKNYGYTFGSGTRLTVV.

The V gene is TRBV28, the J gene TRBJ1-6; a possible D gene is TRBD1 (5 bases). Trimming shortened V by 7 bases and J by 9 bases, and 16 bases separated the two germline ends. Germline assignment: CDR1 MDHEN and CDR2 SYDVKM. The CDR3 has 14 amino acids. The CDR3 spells CASTLGGDASPLHF. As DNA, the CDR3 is TGTGCCAGCACCTTAGGAGGGGATGCTTCACCCCTCCACTTT. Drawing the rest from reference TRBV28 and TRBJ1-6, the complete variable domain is DVKVTQSSRYLVKRTGEKVFLECVQDMDHENMFWYRQDPGLGLRLIYFSYDVKMKEKGDIPEGYSVSREKKERFSLILESASTNQTSMYLCASTLGGDASPLHFGNGTRLTVT.

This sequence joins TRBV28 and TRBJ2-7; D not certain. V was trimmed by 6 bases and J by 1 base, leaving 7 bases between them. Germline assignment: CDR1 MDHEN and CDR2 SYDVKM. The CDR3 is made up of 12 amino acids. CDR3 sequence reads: CASRQLSYEQYF. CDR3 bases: TGTGCCAGCAGACAGCTTTCCTACGAGCAGTACTTC.

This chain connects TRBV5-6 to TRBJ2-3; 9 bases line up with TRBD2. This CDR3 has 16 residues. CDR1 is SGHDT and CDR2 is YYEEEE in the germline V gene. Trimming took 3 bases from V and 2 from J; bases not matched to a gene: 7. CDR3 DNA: TGTGCCAGCAGCTGGGGAAGCGGGAGGAACACAGATACGCAGTATTTT. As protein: CASSWGSGRNTDTQYF. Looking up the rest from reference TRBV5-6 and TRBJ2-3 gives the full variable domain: DAGVTQSPTHLIKTRGQQVTLRCSPKSGHDTVSWYQQALGQGPQFIFQYYEEEERQRGNFPDRFSGHQFPNYSSELNVNALLLGDSALYLCASSWGSGRNTDTQYFGPGTRLTVL.

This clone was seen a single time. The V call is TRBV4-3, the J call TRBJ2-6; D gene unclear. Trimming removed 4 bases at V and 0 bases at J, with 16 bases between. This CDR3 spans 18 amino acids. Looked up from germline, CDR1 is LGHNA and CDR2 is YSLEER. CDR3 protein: CASSPQQAGNSGANVLTF. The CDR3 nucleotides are TGCGCCAGCAGCCCCCAGCAGGCAGGTAACTCTGGGGCCAACGTCCTGACTTTC.

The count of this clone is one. The CDR3 bases are TGTGCCAGCAGCCCCAATACAGGTCCTGGCTACACCTTC. Translating gives CASSPNTGPGYTF. The chain carries TRBV7-2 and TRBJ1-2; D may be TRBD1 (5 bases). CDR1 and CDR2 from the germline V gene are SGHTA and FQGNSA. With 5 bases removed from V and 7 bases from J, the gap between germline ends came to 14 bases. The CDR3 runs 13 residues.

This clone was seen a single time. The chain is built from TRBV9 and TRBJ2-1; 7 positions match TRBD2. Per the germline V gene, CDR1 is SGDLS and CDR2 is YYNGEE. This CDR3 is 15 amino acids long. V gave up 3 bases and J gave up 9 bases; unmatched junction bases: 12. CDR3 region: CASSAQIGLDAEQFF. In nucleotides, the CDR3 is TGTGCCAGCAGCGCCCAAATAGGACTAGATGCTGAGCAGTTCTTC.

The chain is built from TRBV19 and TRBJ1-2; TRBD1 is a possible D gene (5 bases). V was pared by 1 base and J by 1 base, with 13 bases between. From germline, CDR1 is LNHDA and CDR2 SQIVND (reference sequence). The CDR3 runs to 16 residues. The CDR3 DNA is TGTGCCAGTAGTATAGGTACAGGCCTCGATAACTATGGCTACACCTTC. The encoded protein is CASSIGTGLDNYGYTF.

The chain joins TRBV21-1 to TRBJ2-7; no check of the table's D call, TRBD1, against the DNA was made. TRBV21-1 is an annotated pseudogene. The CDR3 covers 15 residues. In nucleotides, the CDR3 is TGTGCCAGCAGGTTGACAGGGGGCGCGGCCTACGAGCAGTACTTC. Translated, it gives CASRLTGGAAYEQYF.

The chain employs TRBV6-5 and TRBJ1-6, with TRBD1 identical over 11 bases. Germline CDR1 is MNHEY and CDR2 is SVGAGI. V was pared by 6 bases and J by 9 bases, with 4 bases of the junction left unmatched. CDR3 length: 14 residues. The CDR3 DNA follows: TGTGCCAGCAGGCGGACAGGGGGCAGTTCACCCCTCCACTTT. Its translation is CASRRTGGSSPLHF.

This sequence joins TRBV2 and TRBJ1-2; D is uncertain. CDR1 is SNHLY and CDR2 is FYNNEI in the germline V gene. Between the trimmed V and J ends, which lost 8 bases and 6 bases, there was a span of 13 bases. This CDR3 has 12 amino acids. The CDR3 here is CASRSTEDGYTF. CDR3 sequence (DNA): TGTGCCAGCCGATCTACAGAAGATGGCTACACCTTC.

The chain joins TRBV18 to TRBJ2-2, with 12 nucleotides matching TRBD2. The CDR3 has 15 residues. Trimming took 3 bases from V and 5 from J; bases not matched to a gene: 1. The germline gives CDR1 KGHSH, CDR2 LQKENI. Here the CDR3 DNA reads TGTGCCAGCTCACCGACTAGCGGGAGTACCGGGGAGCTGTTTTTT. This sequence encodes CASSPTSGSTGELFF. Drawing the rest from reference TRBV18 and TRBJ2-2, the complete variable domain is NAGVMQNPRHLVRRRGQEARLRCSPMKGHSHVYWYRQLPEEGLKFMVYLQKENIIDESGMPKERFSAEFPKEGPSILRIQQVVRGDSAAYFCASSPTSGSTGELFFGEGSRLTVL.

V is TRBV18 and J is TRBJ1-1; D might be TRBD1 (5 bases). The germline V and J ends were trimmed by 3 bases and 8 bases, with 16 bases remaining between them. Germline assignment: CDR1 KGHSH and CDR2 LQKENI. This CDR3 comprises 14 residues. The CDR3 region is CASSPSGTPPEAFF. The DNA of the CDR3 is TGTGCCAGCTCACCTAGCGGGACTCCTCCGGAAGCTTTCTTT.

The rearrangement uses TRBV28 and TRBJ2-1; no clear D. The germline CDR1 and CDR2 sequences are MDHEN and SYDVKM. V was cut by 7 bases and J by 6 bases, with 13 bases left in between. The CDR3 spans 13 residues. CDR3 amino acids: CASIQVPGNEQFF. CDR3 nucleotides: TGTGCCAGCATCCAGGTGCCAGGCAATGAGCAGTTCTTC.

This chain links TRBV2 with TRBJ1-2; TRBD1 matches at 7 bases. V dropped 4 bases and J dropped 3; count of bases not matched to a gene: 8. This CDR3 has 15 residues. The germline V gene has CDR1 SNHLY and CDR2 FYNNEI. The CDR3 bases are TGTGCCAGCAGTGCAAGCGGACAGGTCCACTATGGCTACACCTTC. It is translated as CASSASGQVHYGYTF.

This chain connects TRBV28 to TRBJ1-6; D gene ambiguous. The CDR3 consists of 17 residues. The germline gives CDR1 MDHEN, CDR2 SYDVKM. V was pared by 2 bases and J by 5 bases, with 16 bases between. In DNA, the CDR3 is TGTGCCAGCAGTTTAGGAGGCCCTTACACCGATAATTCACCCCTCCACTTT. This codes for CASSLGGPYTDNSPLHF.

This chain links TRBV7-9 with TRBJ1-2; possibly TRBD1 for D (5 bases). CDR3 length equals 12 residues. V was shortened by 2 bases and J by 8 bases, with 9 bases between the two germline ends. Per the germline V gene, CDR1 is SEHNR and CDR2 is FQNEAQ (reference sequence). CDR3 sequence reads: CASSLQGVGYTF. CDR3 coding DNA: TGTGCCAGCAGCTTACAAGGGGTCGGCTACACCTTC.

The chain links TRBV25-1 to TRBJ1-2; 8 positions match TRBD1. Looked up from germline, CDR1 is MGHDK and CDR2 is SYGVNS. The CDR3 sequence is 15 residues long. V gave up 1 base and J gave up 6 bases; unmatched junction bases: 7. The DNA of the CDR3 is TGTGCCAGCAGTGAATTTCTAGTACAGGGGGATGGCTACACCTTC. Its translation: CASSEFLVQGDGYTF.

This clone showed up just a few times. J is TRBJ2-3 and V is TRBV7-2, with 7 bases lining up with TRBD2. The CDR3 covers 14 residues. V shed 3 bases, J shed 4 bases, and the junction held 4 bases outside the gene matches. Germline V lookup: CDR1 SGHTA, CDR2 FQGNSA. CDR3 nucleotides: TGTGCCAGCAGCTTGCAAGCGGGGCCAGATACGCAGTATTTT. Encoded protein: CASSLQAGPDTQYF.

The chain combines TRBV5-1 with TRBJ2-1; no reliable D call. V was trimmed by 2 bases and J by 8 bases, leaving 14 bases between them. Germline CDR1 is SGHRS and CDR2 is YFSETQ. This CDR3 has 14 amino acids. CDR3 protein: CASSLFAKPDEQFF. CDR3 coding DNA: TGCGCCAGCAGCTTATTCGCGAAGCCCGATGAGCAGTTCTTC.

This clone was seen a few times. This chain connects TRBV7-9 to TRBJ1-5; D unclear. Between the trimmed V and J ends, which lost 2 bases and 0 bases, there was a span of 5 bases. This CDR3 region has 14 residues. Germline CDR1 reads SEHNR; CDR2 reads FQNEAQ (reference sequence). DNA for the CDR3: TGTGCCAGCAGCTTAAGCTATAGCAATCAGCCCCAGCATTTT. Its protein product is CASSLSYSNQPQHF.

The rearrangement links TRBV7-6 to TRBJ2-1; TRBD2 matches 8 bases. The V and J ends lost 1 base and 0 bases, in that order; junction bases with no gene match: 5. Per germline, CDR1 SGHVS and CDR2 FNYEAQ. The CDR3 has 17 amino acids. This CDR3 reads CASSLVGTSGSYNEQFF. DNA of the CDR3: TGTGCCAGCAGCTTAGTGGGAACTAGCGGCTCCTACAATGAGCAGTTCTTC. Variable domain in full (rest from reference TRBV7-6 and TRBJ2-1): GAGVSQSPRYKVTKRGQDVALRCDPISGHVSLYWYRQALGQGPEFLTYFNYEAQQDKSGLPNDRFSAERPEGSISTLTIQRTEQRDSAMYRCASSLVGTSGSYNEQFFGPGTRLTVL.